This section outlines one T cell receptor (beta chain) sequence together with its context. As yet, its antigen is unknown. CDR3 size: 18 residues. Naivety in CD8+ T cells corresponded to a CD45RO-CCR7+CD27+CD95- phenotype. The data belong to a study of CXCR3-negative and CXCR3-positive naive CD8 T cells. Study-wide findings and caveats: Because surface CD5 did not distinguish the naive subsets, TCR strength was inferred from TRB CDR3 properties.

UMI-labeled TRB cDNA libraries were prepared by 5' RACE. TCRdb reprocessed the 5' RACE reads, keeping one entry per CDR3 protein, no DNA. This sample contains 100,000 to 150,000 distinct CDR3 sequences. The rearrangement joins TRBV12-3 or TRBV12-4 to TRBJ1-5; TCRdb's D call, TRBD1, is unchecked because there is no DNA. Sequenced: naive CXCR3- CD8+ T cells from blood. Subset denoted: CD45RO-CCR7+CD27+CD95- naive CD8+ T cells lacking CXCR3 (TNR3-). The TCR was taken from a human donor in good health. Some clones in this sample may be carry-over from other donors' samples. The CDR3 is CASSRRDKVYVANQPQHF.